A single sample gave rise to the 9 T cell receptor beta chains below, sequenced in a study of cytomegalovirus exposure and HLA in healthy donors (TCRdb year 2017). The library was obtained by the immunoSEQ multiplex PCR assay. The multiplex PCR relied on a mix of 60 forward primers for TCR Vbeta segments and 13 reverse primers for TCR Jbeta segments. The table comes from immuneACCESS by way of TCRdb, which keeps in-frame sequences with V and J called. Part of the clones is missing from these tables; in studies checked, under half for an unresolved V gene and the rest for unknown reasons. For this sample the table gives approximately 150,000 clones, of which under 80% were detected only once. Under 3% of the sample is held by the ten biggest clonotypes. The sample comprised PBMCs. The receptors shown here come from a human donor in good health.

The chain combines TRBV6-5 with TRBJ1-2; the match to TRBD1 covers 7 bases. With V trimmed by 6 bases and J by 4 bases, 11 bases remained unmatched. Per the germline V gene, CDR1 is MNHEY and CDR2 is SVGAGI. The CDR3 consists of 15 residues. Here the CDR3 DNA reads TGTGCCAGCAGCCCCACAGGGGAATCAGTCTATGGCTACACCTTC. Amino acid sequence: CASSPTGESVYGYTF.

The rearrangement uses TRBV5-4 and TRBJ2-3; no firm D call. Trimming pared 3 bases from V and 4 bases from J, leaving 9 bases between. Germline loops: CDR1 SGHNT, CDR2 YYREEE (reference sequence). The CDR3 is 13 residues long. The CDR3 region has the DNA TGTGCCAGCAGCTCTCCTATGCCAGATACGCAGTATTTT. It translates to CASSSPMPDTQYF.

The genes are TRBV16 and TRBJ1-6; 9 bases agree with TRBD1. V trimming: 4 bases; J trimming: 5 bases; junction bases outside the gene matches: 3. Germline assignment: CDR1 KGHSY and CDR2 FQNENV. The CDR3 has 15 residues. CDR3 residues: CASSPNRGHNSPLHF. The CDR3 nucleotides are TGTGCCAGCAGCCCAAACAGGGGGCATAATTCACCCCTCCACTTT.

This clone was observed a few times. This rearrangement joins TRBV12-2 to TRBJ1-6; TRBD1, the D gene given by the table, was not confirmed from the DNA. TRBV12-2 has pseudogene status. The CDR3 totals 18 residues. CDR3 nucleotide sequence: TGTGCAAGTCGCCCCGGACAGGGGACCCCAGGGAATAATTCACCCCTCCACTTT. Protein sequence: CASRPGQGTPGNNSPLHF.

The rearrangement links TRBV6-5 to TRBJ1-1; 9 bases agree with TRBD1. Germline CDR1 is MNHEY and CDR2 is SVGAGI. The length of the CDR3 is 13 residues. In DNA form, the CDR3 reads TGTGCTTCCCGGGACAGGGACGGCACTGAAGCTTTCTTT. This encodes CASRDRDGTEAFF.

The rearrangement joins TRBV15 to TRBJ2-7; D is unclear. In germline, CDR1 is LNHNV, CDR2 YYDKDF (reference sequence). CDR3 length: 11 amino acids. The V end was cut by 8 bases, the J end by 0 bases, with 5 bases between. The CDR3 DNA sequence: TGTGCCACCGCGAGCTCCTACGAGCAGTACTTC. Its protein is CATASSYEQYF.

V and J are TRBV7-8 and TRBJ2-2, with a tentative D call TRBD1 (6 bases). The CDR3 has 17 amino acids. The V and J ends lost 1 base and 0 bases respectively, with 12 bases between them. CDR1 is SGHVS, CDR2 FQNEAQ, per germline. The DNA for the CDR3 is TGTGCCAGCAGCTTAGAGACGACAGGACCGAACACCGGGGAGCTGTTTTTT. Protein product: CASSLETTGPNTGELFF. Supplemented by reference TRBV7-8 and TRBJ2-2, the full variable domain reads GAGVSQSPRYKVAKRGQDVALRCDPISGHVSLFWYQQALGQGPEFLTYFQNEAQLDKSGLPSDRFFAERPEGSVSTLKIQRTQQEDSAVYLCASSLETTGPNTGELFFGEGSRLTVL.

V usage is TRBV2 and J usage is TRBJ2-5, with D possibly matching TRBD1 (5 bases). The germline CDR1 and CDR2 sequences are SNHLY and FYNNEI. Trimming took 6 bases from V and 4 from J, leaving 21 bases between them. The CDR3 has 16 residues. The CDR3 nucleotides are TGTGCCAGCAGAGCTCAGAGAAGGGGCTTGGGAGAGACCCAGTACTTC. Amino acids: CASRAQRRGLGETQYF.

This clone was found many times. The CDR3 bases are TGCGCCAGCAGCCCAGGGGGGCGAGGGAATGAAAAACTGTTTTTT. This translates into CASSPGGRGNEKLFF. The chain carries TRBV5-1 and TRBJ1-4; 7 bases are a match to TRBD1. The germline CDR1 and CDR2 sequences are SGHRS and YFSETQ. The V segment lost 4 bases and the J segment 5 bases; nucleotides outside the gene matches: 8. The CDR3 is made up of 15 amino acids.